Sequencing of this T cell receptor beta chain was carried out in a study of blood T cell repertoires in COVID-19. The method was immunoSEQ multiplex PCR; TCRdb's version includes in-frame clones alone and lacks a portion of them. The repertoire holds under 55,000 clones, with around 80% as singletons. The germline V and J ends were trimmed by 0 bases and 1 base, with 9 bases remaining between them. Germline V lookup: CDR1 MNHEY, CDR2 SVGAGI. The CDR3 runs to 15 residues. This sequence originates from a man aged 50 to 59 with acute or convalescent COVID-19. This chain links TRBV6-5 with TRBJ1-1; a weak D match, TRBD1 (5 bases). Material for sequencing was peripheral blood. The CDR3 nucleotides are TGTGCCAGCAGTTACTCGGGAGGGACGAACACTGAAGCTTTCTTT. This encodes CASSYSGGTNTEAFF.